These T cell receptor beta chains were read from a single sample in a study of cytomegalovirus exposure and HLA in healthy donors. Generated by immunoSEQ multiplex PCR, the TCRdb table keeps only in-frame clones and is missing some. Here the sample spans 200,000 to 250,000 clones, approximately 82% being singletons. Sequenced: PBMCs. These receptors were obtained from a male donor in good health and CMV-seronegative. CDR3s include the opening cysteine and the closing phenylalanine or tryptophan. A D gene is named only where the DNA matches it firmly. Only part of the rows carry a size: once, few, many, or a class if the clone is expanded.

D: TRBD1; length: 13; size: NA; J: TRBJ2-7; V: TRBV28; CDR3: CASSPSRTGEQYF; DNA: TGTGCCAGCAGTCCCAGCCGGACAGGGGAGCAGTACTTC
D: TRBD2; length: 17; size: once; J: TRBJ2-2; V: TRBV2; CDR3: CASSEWGLAGSSGELFF; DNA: TGTGCCAGCAGTGAATGGGGACTAGCGGGAAGTTCCGGGGAGCTGTTTTTT
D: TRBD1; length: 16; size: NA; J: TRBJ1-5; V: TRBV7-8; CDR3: CASSYSTGTAGQPQHF; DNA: TGTGCCAGCAGCTACTCGACAGGGACGGCCGGGCAGCCCCAGCATTTT
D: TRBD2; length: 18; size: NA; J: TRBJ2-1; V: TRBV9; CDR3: CASSVAFGGRATYNEQFF; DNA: TGTGCCAGCAGCGTAGCTTTTGGCGGGAGGGCCACCTACAATGAGCAGTTCTTC
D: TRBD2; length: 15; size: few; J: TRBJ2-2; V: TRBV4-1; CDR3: CASSLGLAGTGELFF; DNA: TGCGCCAGCAGCCTGGGACTAGCGGGCACCGGGGAGCTGTTTTTT
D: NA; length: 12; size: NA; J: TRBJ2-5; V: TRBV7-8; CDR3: CASSSVLETQYF; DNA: TGTGCCAGCAGCTCCGTACTTGAGACCCAGTACTTC
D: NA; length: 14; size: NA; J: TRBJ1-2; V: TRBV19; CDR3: CASSIATGGLGYTF; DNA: TGTGCCAGTAGTATCGCGACGGGGGGGCTTGGCTACACCTTC
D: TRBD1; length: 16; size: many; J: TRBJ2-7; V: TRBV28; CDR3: CASSIGLQGAVYEQYF; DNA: TGTGCCAGCAGTATCGGTTTACAGGGGGCAGTCTACGAGCAGTACTTC
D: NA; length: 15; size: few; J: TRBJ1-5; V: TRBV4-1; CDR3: CASSQGPSGGEPQHF; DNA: TGCGCCAGCAGCCAAGGTCCTTCGGGAGGAGAGCCCCAGCATTTT
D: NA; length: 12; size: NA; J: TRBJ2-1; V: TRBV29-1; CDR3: CSVETGYNEQFF; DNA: TGCAGCGTGGAAACAGGGTACAATGAGCAGTTCTTC
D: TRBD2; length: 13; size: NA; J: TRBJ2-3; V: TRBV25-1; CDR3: CASSGTRVDTQYF; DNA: TGTGCCAGCAGTGGGACTAGAGTGGATACGCAGTATTTT
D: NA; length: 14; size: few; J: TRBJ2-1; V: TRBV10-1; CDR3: CASSGGQEGNEQFF; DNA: TGCGCCAGCAGTGGCGGACAGGAGGGCAATGAGCAGTTCTTC
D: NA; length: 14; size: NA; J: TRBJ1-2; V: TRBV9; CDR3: CASSVDMGLGGYTF; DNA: TGTGCCAGCAGCGTAGATATGGGGCTGGGAGGCTACACCTTC
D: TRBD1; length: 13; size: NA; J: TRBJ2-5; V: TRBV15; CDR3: CATGGQPQETQYF; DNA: TGTGCCACCGGGGGACAGCCTCAAGAGACCCAGTACTTC
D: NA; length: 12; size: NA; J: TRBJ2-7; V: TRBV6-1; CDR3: CASSPQGYEQYF; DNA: TGTGCCAGCAGCCCTCAGGGCTACGAGCAGTACTTC
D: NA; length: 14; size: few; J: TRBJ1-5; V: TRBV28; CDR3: CASSLSGQVQPQHF; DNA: TGTGCCAGCAGTTTATCAGGGCAGGTGCAGCCCCAGCATTTT
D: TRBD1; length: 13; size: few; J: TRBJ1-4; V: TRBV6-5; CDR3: CASRPTGREKLFF; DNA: TGTGCCAGCAGACCGACAGGGAGAGAAAAACTGTTTTTT
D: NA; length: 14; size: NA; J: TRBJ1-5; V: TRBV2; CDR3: CASRLDGGSQPQHF; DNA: TGTGCCAGCAGACTGGACGGAGGGAGCCAGCCCCAGCATTTT
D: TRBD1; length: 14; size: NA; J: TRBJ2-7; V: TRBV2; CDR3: CASSPDRPSYEQYF; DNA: TGTGCCAGCAGCCCGGACAGGCCTTCCTACGAGCAGTACTTC
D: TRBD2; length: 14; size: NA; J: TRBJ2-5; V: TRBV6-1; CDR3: CASSGGTSWETQYF; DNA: TGTGCCAGCAGTGGCGGGACTAGCTGGGAGACCCAGTACTTC
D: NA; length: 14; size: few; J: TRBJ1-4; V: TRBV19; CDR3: CASRKTELNEKLFF; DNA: TGTGCCAGTAGGAAGACGGAGCTTAATGAAAAACTGTTTTTT
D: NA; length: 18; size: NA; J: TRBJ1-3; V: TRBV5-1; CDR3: CASSLFQATGASGNTIYF; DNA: TGCGCCAGCAGCTTGTTTCAAGCGACAGGAGCCTCGGGAAACACCATATATTTT
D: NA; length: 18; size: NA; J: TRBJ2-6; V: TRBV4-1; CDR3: CASSQRSGNPSGANVLTF; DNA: TGCGCCAGCAGCCAAAGAAGCGGTAATCCCTCTGGGGCCAACGTCCTGACTTTC
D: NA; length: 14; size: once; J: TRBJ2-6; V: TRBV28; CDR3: CASSSSAGANVLTF; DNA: TGTGCCAGCAGTTCTAGTGCGGGGGCCAACGTCCTGACTTTC
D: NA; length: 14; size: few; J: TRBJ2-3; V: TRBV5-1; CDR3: CASSPLGFTDTQYF; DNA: TGTGCCAGCAGCCCCCTGGGCTTCACAGATACGCAGTATTTT
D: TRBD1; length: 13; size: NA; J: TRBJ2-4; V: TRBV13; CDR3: CASSPRQGDIQYF; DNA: TGTGCCAGCAGCCCTAGACAGGGAGACATTCAGTACTTC
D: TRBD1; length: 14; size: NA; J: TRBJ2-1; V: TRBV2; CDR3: CASSRDRGMGEQFF; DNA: TGTGCCAGCAGCCGGGACAGGGGGATGGGTGAGCAGTTCTTC
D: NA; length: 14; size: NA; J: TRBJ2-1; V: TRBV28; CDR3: CASSTLGSNNEQFF; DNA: TGTGCCAGCAGTACCCTAGGCTCAAACAATGAGCAGTTCTTC
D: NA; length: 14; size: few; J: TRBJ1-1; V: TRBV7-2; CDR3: CASSGQLLNTEAFF; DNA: TGTGCCAGCAGCGGACAGCTTCTGAACACTGAAGCTTTCTTT
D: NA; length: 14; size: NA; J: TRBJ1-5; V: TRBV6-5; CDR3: CASSQGRGSQPQHF; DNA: TGTGCCAGCAGTCAAGGGAGGGGGAGTCAGCCCCAGCATTTT
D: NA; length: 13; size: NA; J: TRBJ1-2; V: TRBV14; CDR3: CASSQKAYYGYTF; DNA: TGTGCCAGCAGCCAGAAAGCCTACTATGGCTACACCTTC
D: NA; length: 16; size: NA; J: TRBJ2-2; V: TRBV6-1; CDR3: CASSGGSRANTGELFF; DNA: TGTGCCAGCAGTGGTGGGTCCAGGGCGAACACCGGGGAGCTGTTTTTT